These 4 T cell receptor beta chains were sequenced from one sample in a study of multiple sclerosis patients with progressive multifocal leukoencephalopathy. Regarding time point: before natalizumab initiation. Only in-frame clones appear in the TCRdb table, and some are missing; sequencing was by immunoSEQ multiplex PCR. The data contain approximately 27,000 clones, 70% to 90% of them singletons. The sample taken for sequencing was PBMCs. These receptors were collected from a human donor with multiple sclerosis.

This rearrangement joins TRBV28 to TRBJ1-2, with 7 bases fitting TRBD1. Trimming cost V 4 bases and J 2 bases; bases outside gene matches: 7. The CDR3 consists of 15 residues. The germline gives CDR1 MDHEN, CDR2 SYDVKM. CDR3 in amino acids: CASSSLARGNYGYTF. The CDR3 DNA is TGTGCCAGCAGTTCCCTCGCCAGGGGGAACTATGGCTACACCTTC.

V is TRBV7-9 and J is TRBJ2-6; TRBD1 or TRBD2 may be the D gene (6 bases each). The CDR3 covers 13 residues. The V end was cut by 10 bases, the J end by 2 bases, with 9 bases between. The germline V gene encodes CDR1 SEHNR and CDR2 FQNEAQ (reference sequence). DNA for the CDR3: TGTGCCACTCGGGGGCCTGGGGCCAACGTCCTGACTTTC. Its protein product is CATRGPGANVLTF.

The chain couples TRBV2 to TRBJ2-1, with 10 positions matching TRBD2. V lost 6 bases and J lost 4; bases outside the gene matches: 3. From germline, CDR1 is SNHLY and CDR2 FYNNEI. This CDR3 contains 14 residues. The CDR3 DNA reads as TGTGCCAGCAGGGAGCGGGGGGGATACAATGAGCAGTTCTTC. Translating it yields CASRERGGYNEQFF.

This chain uses TRBV2 with TRBJ1-5; D gene uncertain. Per germline, CDR1 SNHLY and CDR2 FYNNEI. The CDR3 is 17 residues long. V was cut by 6 bases and J by 1 base, with 19 bases left in between. The CDR3 region has the DNA TGTGCCAGCAGGGCTCTGGGAGTCGAGGAAAGCAATCAGCCCCAGCATTTT. Amino acid sequence: CASRALGVEESNQPQHF. Using reference TRBV2 and TRBJ1-5 for the parts outside the CDR3, the full variable domain is EPEVTQTPSHQVTQMGQEVILRCVPISNHLYFYWYRQILGQKVEFLVSFYNNEISEKSEIFDDQFSVERPDGSNFTLKIRSTKLEDSAMYFCASRALGVEESNQPQHFGDGTRLSIL.